This entry lists 17 T cell receptor beta chains sequenced from one sample in a study of blood T cell repertoires in COVID-19. The table came from immunoSEQ multiplex PCR; TCRdb's copy has only in-frame clones and leaves some out. Of 180,000 or so clones in the sample, roughly 81% were seen once. Sequencing used peripheral blood. The receptors stem from a middle-aged woman with COVID-19, enrolled during active disease.

In DNA, the CDR3 is TGTGCCAGCACCACGGACAGTGAGACCCAGTACTTC. It is translated as CASTTDSETQYF. V gene TRBV28 combines with J gene TRBJ2-5; possibly TRBD1 for D (6 bases). V shed 7 bases and J shed 5 bases, with 11 bases lying between them. The germline V gene has CDR1 MDHEN and CDR2 SYDVKM. The CDR3 covers 12 residues. The whole variable domain, filled in from reference TRBV28 and TRBJ2-5, reads DVKVTQSSRYLVKRTGEKVFLECVQDMDHENMFWYRQDPGLGLRLIYFSYDVKMKEKGDIPEGYSVSREKKERFSLILESASTNQTSMYLCASTTDSETQYFGPGTRLLVL.

This clone was seen a few times. The rearrangement joins TRBV7-6 to TRBJ2-5; the match to TRBD2 covers 11 bases. This CDR3 has 14 amino acids. V gave up 6 bases and J gave up 3 bases; unmatched junction bases: 3. Germline assignment: CDR1 SGHVS and CDR2 FNYEAQ. CDR3 in amino acids: CASSPTSGEETQYF. CDR3 DNA: TGTGCCAGCAGTCCGACTAGCGGGGAAGAGACCCAGTACTTC.

J is TRBJ1-5 and V is TRBV18; 7 nucleotides agree with TRBD1. The germline CDR1 and CDR2 sequences are KGHSH and LQKENI. The CDR3 sequence is 14 residues long. V lost 4 bases, J lost 3 bases, and 3 bases stayed unmatched. The DNA for the CDR3 is TGTGCCAGCTCACAAGACAGGGTCAATCAGCCCCAGCATTTT. Its translation is CASSQDRVNQPQHF.

This clone was counted ten times or more. The CDR3, as DNA: TGTGCCAGCAGCGAACGAACGGACTCCGCCGGCGAGCAGTACTTC. This gives the protein CASSERTDSAGEQYF. This chain joins TRBV9 and TRBJ2-7; perhaps TRBD2 as D (5 bases). The V and J ends lost 3 bases and 6 bases respectively, with 19 bases between them. The CDR3 totals 15 residues. The germline V gene has CDR1 SGDLS and CDR2 YYNGEE.

The chain joins TRBV7-2 to TRBJ1-6, with a weak D call TRBD1 (5 bases). The V end lost 5 bases, the J end lost 10 bases, and 15 bases lay between the germline ends. The CDR3 sequence is 14 residues long. Germline-derived CDR1 and CDR2 are SGHTA and FQGNSA. Here the CDR3 DNA reads TGTGCCAGCAGCCAACCGGGGGGGTGGTCACCCCTCCACTTT. Its translation is CASSQPGGWSPLHF.

This chain connects TRBV29-1 to TRBJ1-4; D perhaps matches TRBD1 (5 bases). The CDR3 has 14 amino acids. Per the germline V gene, CDR1 is SQVTM and CDR2 is ANQGSEA. V was shortened by 4 bases and J by 7 bases, with 16 bases between the two germline ends. For the CDR3, the DNA is TGCAGCGTTGCGAGGGACCTGGGGGGTGAAAAACTGTTTTTT. Protein: CSVARDLGGEKLFF.

This chain joins TRBV28 and TRBJ2-5, with D perhaps matching TRBD1 (6 bases). Germline V lookup: CDR1 MDHEN, CDR2 SYDVKM. Trimming removed 7 bases at V and 3 bases at J, with 18 bases between. This CDR3 region has 15 residues. DNA for the CDR3: TGTGCCAGCAAGGGGGAAGCATGGCGGAAAGAGACCCAGTACTTC. This encodes CASKGEAWRKETQYF.

V is TRBV19 and J is TRBJ1-1; possibly TRBD1 for D (5 bases). Trimming pared 3 bases from V and 5 bases from J, leaving 10 bases between. The CDR3 runs 13 residues. Germline CDR1 is LNHDA and CDR2 is SQIVND (reference sequence). Here the CDR3 DNA reads TGTGCCAGTAGTATGACTCGGGGGACTGAAGCTTTCTTT. Its protein is CASSMTRGTEAFF.

J is TRBJ2-2 and V is TRBV3-1 (or the pseudogene TRBV3-2); D is ambiguous. Looked up from germline, CDR1 is LGHDT and CDR2 is YNNKEL (reference sequence). The ends were cut back, 1 base at V and 1 base at J, with 10 bases in the middle. The CDR3 is 16 amino acids. CDR3 loop: CASSQGFGRNTGELFF. As DNA, the CDR3 is TGTGCCAGCAGCCAAGGTTTTGGGCGGAACACCGGGGAGCTGTTTTTT.

V and J are TRBV7-8 and TRBJ2-1, with 13 bases lining up with TRBD2. The CDR3 spans 15 residues. Germline values: CDR1 SGHVS, CDR2 FQNEAQ. V lost 4 bases, J lost 10 bases, and 7 bases stayed unmatched. The CDR3, as DNA: TGTGCCAGCAGCTCCGGACTAGCGGGAGTCTCCGAGCAGTTCTTC. Protein sequence: CASSSGLAGVSEQFF.

This chain links TRBV7-8 with TRBJ1-1; D is possibly TRBD1 (5 bases). Germline V gene data show CDR1 as SGHVS and CDR2 as FQNEAQ. Deletions cut 5 bases from V and 4 bases from J, with 20 bases between. The CDR3 has 16 residues. In nucleotides, the CDR3 is TGTGCCAGCAGCCCAGCGGGGCCCGGAGACTTCACTGAAGCTTTCTTT. Translating it yields CASSPAGPGDFTEAFF. Looking up the rest from reference TRBV7-8 and TRBJ1-1 gives the full variable domain: GAGVSQSPRYKVAKRGQDVALRCDPISGHVSLFWYQQALGQGPEFLTYFQNEAQLDKSGLPSDRFFAERPEGSVSTLKIQRTQQEDSAVYLCASSPAGPGDFTEAFFGQGTRLTVV.

The CDR3 spells CASRWTEGPYGYTF. The DNA of the CDR3 is TGTGCCAGCAGATGGACAGAGGGGCCCTATGGCTACACCTTC. The genes are TRBV2 and TRBJ1-2, with D maybe TRBD1 (6 bases). The V end was cut by 6 bases, the J end by 4 bases, with 15 bases between. Germline lookup yields CDR1 SNHLY and CDR2 FYNNEI. The CDR3 has 14 amino acids.

CDR3: CASSLAGLNTEAFF. The CDR3 coding sequence is TGTGCCAGCAGCTTAGCTGGCCTGAACACTGAAGCTTTCTTT. This chain connects TRBV7-2 to TRBJ1-1; the D is unclear. The V gene lost 0 bases and the J gene lost 0 bases, with 5 bases spanning the gap. Germline V gene data show CDR1 as SGHTA and CDR2 as FQGNSA. This CDR3 is built from 14 residues.

V gene TRBV7-2 combines with J gene TRBJ2-7, with TRBD2 matching over 7 bases. The germline V gene has CDR1 SGHTA and CDR2 FQGNSA. V lost 6 bases, J lost 0 bases, and 8 bases stayed unmatched. There are 15 residues in the CDR3. DNA of the CDR3: TGTGCCAGCAGTTTGTTGGGCGGGAGCTCCTACGAGCAGTACTTC. Translation gives CASSLLGGSSYEQYF.

The J gene is TRBJ2-5, the V gene TRBV7-3; weak D call: TRBD2 (6 bases). The CDR3 covers 15 residues. V dropped 5 bases and J dropped 5 bases, with 18 bases sitting between them. Germline CDR1 and CDR2: SGHTA and FQGTGA. The CDR3 coding sequence is TGTGCCAGCAGCCCCACGGGTGGGGGGACGGAGACCCAGTACTTC. Translation: CASSPTGGGTETQYF.

The rearrangement links TRBV7-2 to TRBJ2-5; weak D call: TRBD1 (5 bases). The CDR3 is made up of 13 amino acids. With 1 base removed from V and 2 bases from J, the gap between germline ends came to 5 bases. Per germline, CDR1 SGHTA and CDR2 FQGNSA. The CDR3: CASSLGQQETQYF. The CDR3 nucleotides read TGTGCCAGCAGCTTAGGACAGCAAGAGACCCAGTACTTC.

This clone has at least ten counts. Other DNA sequences within the sample encode an identical CDR3. The CDR3 nucleotides are TGTGCCAGTAGTCCACAGGGGTTGAACACTGAAGCTTTCTTT. Its protein is CASSPQGLNTEAFF. The J gene is TRBJ1-1, the V gene TRBV19; 7 nucleotides line up with TRBD1. Looked up from germline, CDR1 is LNHDA and CDR2 is SQIVND (reference sequence). The junction had 3 bases not matched to a gene; V was cut back by 5 bases and J by 0 bases. The CDR3 loop spans 14 amino acids.